This TCR beta chain originates from a study of cytomegalovirus exposure and HLA in healthy donors. Broader study findings: Earlier analysis found most TCR beta V segments productive about 87% or about 30% of the time. Listed as cytomegalovirus-associated were more than 150 TCR beta chains. Most CMV-associated TCR beta chains appeared HLA-restricted in a later analysis. Available immune exposure information covered CMV serostatus only.

Germline loops: CDR1 SQVTM, CDR2 ANQGSEA. Trimming at V came to 6 bases and at J to 4 bases, leaving 9 bases not matched to a gene. This CDR3 comprises 15 residues. A remark on this clone: Its target is unknown.

The PCR had 60 Vbeta and 13 Jbeta primers. Clones were sequenced by immunoSEQ multiplex PCR, and TCRdb holds only the in-frame ones, with some missing. The sample contains around 85,000 clones, about 82% of which appear only once. Sequencing was carried out using PBMCs. This clonotype was obtained from a man aged 25 to 45 in good health and CMV-seronegative. The chain recombines TRBV29-1 with TRBJ2-2, with TRBD2 identical over 9 bases. This CDR3 is CSVGGLAGFTGELFF. Written as DNA, the CDR3 is TGCAGCGTGGGAGGGCTAGCGGGATTCACCGGGGAGCTGTTTTTT.